The 26 T cell receptor beta chains in this list originate from one sample, sequenced in a study of CD8+ T cells in alopecia areata. As the sequencing template, cDNA was produced by extracting RNA and reverse transcribing it. Repertoires were generated with immunoSEQ multiplex PCR, while TCRdb's copy carries only in-frame clones and drops some. The sample contains roughly 180,000 clones, approximately 51% of which appear only once. Treatment described: oral pan-JAK inhibitor, 5-10 mg twice daily. The sample was CD8+ T cells sorted from blood, taken around week 54, from a patient treated with tofacitinib. The receptors derive from a human donor with alopecia areata.

This clone was observed a few times. The chain combines TRBV15 with TRBJ2-1; D gene unclear. This CDR3 region has 16 residues. Germline CDR1 is LNHNV and CDR2 is YYDKDF (reference sequence). Trimming took off 1 base at V and 1 base at J, with 11 bases between the two ends. The CDR3 region has the DNA TGTGCCACCAGCAGAGGTGCAGGCGCGTCCTACAATGAGCAGTTCTTC. Protein product: CATSRGAGASYNEQFF.

The J gene is TRBJ2-6, the V gene TRBV27; tentatively, D is TRBD2 (6 bases). Trimming removed 6 bases at V and 12 bases at J, with 21 bases between. The CDR3 contains 15 residues. Germline V gives CDR1 MNHEY, CDR2 SMNVEV (reference sequence). CDR3 amino acids: CASRITLGGRGVLTF. The DNA of the CDR3 is TGTGCCAGCAGGATAACCTTGGGGGGAAGGGGCGTCCTGACTTTC.

Remarks on this clone: The sample holds other DNA sequences that translate to the same CDR3. The chain carries TRBV5-6 and TRBJ2-5; no clear D gene. The CDR3 runs 11 residues. Trimming took off 0 bases at V and 5 bases at J, with 2 bases between the two ends. Germline assignment: CDR1 SGHDT and CDR2 YYEEEE. The CDR3 DNA follows: TGTGCCAGCAGCTTGGCTGAGACCCAGTACTTC. This translates into CASSLAETQYF.

This chain uses TRBV2 with TRBJ2-7, with 7 bases fitting TRBD2. Unmatched junction bases numbered 10, after V lost 5 bases and J lost 6 bases. The CDR3 loop spans 14 amino acids. The germline CDR1 and CDR2 sequences are SNHLY and FYNNEI. CDR3 protein: CASSIRLARGEQYF. CDR3 in DNA: TGTGCCAGCAGTATTCGACTAGCCCGGGGCGAGCAGTACTTC. Supplemented by reference TRBV2 and TRBJ2-7, the full variable domain reads EPEVTQTPSHQVTQMGQEVILRCVPISNHLYFYWYRQILGQKVEFLVSFYNNEISEKSEIFDDQFSVERPDGSNFTLKIRSTKLEDSAMYFCASSIRLARGEQYFGPGTRLTVT.

This clone turned up a few times. The chain is built from TRBV10-1 and TRBJ1-2; weak D call: TRBD1 (5 bases). CDR1 is WNHNN, CDR2 SYGVQD, per germline (reference sequence). This CDR3 is built from 12 residues. V was pared by 8 bases and J by 2 bases, with 9 bases between. The CDR3 here is CASSGDNYGYTF. DNA of the CDR3: TGCGCCAGCTCGGGGGACAACTATGGCTACACCTTC.

The V and J genes are TRBV6-5 and TRBJ2-1; either TRBD1 or TRBD2 may fit D (5 bases each). The CDR3 totals 14 residues. Trimming left V 3 bases short and J 4 bases short, with 10 bases between. The germline V gene encodes CDR1 MNHEY and CDR2 SVGAGI. The CDR3 sequence is CASSYGDAYNEQFF. Written as DNA, the CDR3 is TGTGCCAGCAGTTATGGGGACGCGTACAATGAGCAGTTCTTC.

V gene TRBV5-6 combines with J gene TRBJ2-3; D remains unclear. CDR1 and CDR2 (germline): SGHDT, YYEEEE. The CDR3 has 13 residues. V lost 4 bases to trimming and J lost 6 bases, with 12 bases between them. CDR3 amino acids: CASSVGRVDTQYF. The CDR3 bases are TGTGCCAGCAGCGTGGGTAGGGTGGATACGCAGTATTTT. Full variable domain (missing parts from reference TRBV5-6 and TRBJ2-3): DAGVTQSPTHLIKTRGQQVTLRCSPKSGHDTVSWYQQALGQGPQFIFQYYEEEERQRGNFPDRFSGHQFPNYSSELNVNALLLGDSALYLCASSVGRVDTQYFGPGTRLTVL.

This clone was picked up one time. V gene TRBV7-9 combines with J gene TRBJ1-6; no definite D call. The CDR3 runs 12 residues. Trimming took 3 bases from V and 7 from J, leaving 4 bases between them. Germline loops: CDR1 SEHNR, CDR2 FQNEAQ (reference sequence). This CDR3 reads CASSFGNSPLHF. CDR3 nucleotide sequence: TGTGCCAGCAGCTTTGGCAATTCACCCCTCCACTTT.

The gene calls are TRBV21-1 and TRBJ2-4; the table assigns TRBD1, which was not confirmed against the DNA. TRBV21-1 is a documented pseudogene. There are 14 residues in the CDR3. CDR3 protein: CASSPRTGKNIQYF. The DNA for the CDR3 is TGTGCCAGCAGCCCTCGGACAGGGAAAAACATTCAGTACTTC.

Remarks on this clone: The same CDR3 also results from other DNA sequences found in this sample. The V call is TRBV6-5, the J call TRBJ2-7, with TRBD1 matching 9 bases. The CDR3 runs to 14 residues. Germline trimming cut 5 bases from V and 3 bases from J; bases unmatched to any gene: 5. Looked up from germline, CDR1 is MNHEY and CDR2 is SVGAGI. CDR3 protein: CASSPQTGGYEQYF. DNA for the CDR3: TGTGCCAGCAGTCCCCAGACAGGGGGCTACGAGCAGTACTTC.

CDR3: CASSPGTSQTTQYF. The CDR3, as DNA: TGTGCCAGCAGCCCAGGGACTAGCCAGACTACGCAGTATTTT. The gene calls are TRBV7-9 and TRBJ2-3, with TRBD2 matching 9 bases. The germline gives CDR1 SEHNR, CDR2 FQNEAQ (reference sequence). V lost 5 bases and J lost 8; bases outside the gene matches: 8. The CDR3 is made up of 14 amino acids.

The genes are TRBV27 and TRBJ2-7, with D unresolved. Germline V CDR1 and CDR2: MNHEY, SMNVEV (reference sequence). CDR3 size: 14 residues. With 5 bases removed from V and 3 bases from J, the gap between germline ends came to 14 bases. The CDR3 DNA reads as TGTGCCAGCAGTATCACGGGTGGTTACTACGAGCAGTACTTC. Its protein is CASSITGGYYEQYF.

This rearrangement joins TRBV18 to TRBJ1-2; unclear D gene. V was shortened by 3 bases and J by 4 bases, with 12 bases between the two germline ends. CDR1 is KGHSH and CDR2 is LQKENI in the germline V gene. The CDR3 extends over 14 amino acids. For the CDR3, the DNA is TGTGCCAGCTCACCCGGCGAAACCCCCTATGGCTACACCTTC. Translation gives CASSPGETPYGYTF.

The chain employs TRBV5-6 and TRBJ2-2; D is perhaps TRBD2 (5 bases). Trimming removed 0 bases at V and 1 base at J, with 10 bases between. CDR1 is SGHDT and CDR2 is YYEEEE in the germline V gene. This CDR3 is 16 amino acids long. The CDR3 region has the DNA TGTGCCAGCAGCTTGGTGGATAGCGAGAACACCGGGGAGCTGTTTTTT. It encodes CASSLVDSENTGELFF.

The chain uses TRBV4-2 and TRBJ2-7; TRBD1 agrees at 7 bases. Germline V gene lookup returns CDR1 LGHNA and CDR2 YNFKEQ. The CDR3 spans 13 residues. V was clipped by 6 bases and J by 2 bases; unmatched bases: 4. The CDR3 protein is CASRKGQTYEQYF. The DNA for the CDR3 is TGTGCCAGCAGGAAGGGACAGACCTACGAGCAGTACTTC.

V usage is TRBV25-1 and J usage is TRBJ2-2; D unresolved. The CDR3 contains 12 residues. The germline V gene encodes CDR1 MGHDK and CDR2 SYGVNS. The V gene lost 6 bases and the J gene lost 6 bases, with 8 bases spanning the gap. The CDR3 region has the DNA TGTGCCAGCAGAAGTGGGGCCGGGGAGCTGTTTTTT. Its translation: CASRSGAGELFF. The variable domain in full, completed from reference TRBV25-1 and TRBJ2-2, reads EADIYQTPRYLVIGTGKKITLECSQTMGHDKMYWYQQDPGMELHLIHYSYGVNSTEKGDLSSESTVSRIRTEHFPLTLESARPSHTSQYLCASRSGAGELFFGEGSRLTVL.

This chain links TRBV7-2 with TRBJ2-3; D might be TRBD2 (6 bases). V lost 5 bases and J lost 8, with 8 bases in between. This CDR3 is built from 11 residues. Germline V gene lookup returns CDR1 SGHTA and CDR2 FQGNSA. The CDR3 sequence is CASSPGGTQYF. CDR3 in DNA: TGTGCCAGCAGCCCCGGGGGTACGCAGTATTTT.

This clone has more than one count but fewer than ten. V usage is TRBV7-9 and J usage is TRBJ2-7; D gene unclear. From germline, CDR1 is SEHNR and CDR2 FQNEAQ (reference sequence). The V end lost 3 bases, the J end lost 3 bases, and 15 bases lay between the germline ends. The CDR3 loop spans 15 amino acids. The CDR3 sequence is CASSFTTGRSYEQYF. The CDR3, as DNA: TGTGCCAGCAGCTTTACGACCGGGCGAAGCTACGAGCAGTACTTC. The full variable domain, with the rest looked up from reference TRBV7-9 and TRBJ2-7, is DTGVSQNPRHKITKRGQNVTFRCDPISEHNRLYWYRQTLGQGPEFLTYFQNEAQLEKSRLLSDRFSAERPKGSFSTLEIQRTEQGDSAMYLCASSFTTGRSYEQYFGPGTRLTVT.

With regard to this clone: Other DNA sequences in the sample encode the same CDR3. The gene calls are TRBV13 and TRBJ2-5; 9 bases match TRBD1. The germline gives CDR1 PRHDT, CDR2 FYEKMQ (reference sequence). Germline trimming cut 0 bases from V and 2 bases from J; bases unmatched to any gene: 1. The CDR3 covers 15 residues. CDR3 loop: CASSLGGTGQETQYF. In DNA, the CDR3 is TGTGCCAGCAGCTTAGGGGGGACAGGGCAAGAGACCCAGTACTTC.

This clone was detected only a few times. The V call is TRBV30, the J call TRBJ2-3; D is unclear. V was pared by 1 base and J by 0 bases, with 11 bases between. CDR1 GTSNPN and CDR2 SVGIG come from the germline V gene (reference sequence). The CDR3 is 15 amino acids. The CDR3 DNA follows: TGTGCCTGGAGTGAGGTCGGCAGCAGCACAGATACGCAGTATTTT. This sequence encodes CAWSEVGSSTDTQYF.

This sequence joins TRBV29-1 and TRBJ1-4, with TRBD1 matching over 7 bases. This CDR3 has 13 residues. V lost 7 bases to trimming and J lost 4 bases; unmatched junction nucleotides: 6. Germline CDR1 SQVTM, CDR2 ANQGSEA. CDR3 sequence (DNA): TGCAGCGCGCTCGGGACAGTTAATGAAAAACTGTTTTTT. It yields the protein CSALGTVNEKLFF.

This clone has more than one count but fewer than ten. The genes are TRBV27 and TRBJ1-5; D is undetermined. Trimming removed 5 bases from V and 5 bases from J, with 10 bases in between. The CDR3 spans 13 residues. Germline lookup yields CDR1 MNHEY and CDR2 SMNVEV (reference sequence). In nucleotides, the CDR3 is TGTGCCAGCAGTCCTTATGAGGATCAGCCCCAGCATTTT. Translated, it gives CASSPYEDQPQHF.

V is TRBV7-3 and J is TRBJ2-7; no reliable D call. CDR1 is SGHTA, CDR2 FQGTGA, per germline. V gave up 2 bases and J gave up 6 bases, with 11 bases separating them. The CDR3 loop spans 13 amino acids. The CDR3 coding sequence is TGTGCCAGCAGCTTAGATGGGGTAGGCGAGCAGTACTTC. It encodes CASSLDGVGEQYF.

This clone was observed a few times. The CDR3 DNA reads TGCGCCAGCAGCTCGGGGCCCCGCTCCTACGAGCAGTACTTC. Translation gives CASSSGPRSYEQYF. The rearrangement uses TRBV5-1 and TRBJ2-7; tentatively, D is TRBD1 or TRBD2 (5 bases each). The CDR3 has 14 residues. Trimming took 3 bases from V and 0 from J, leaving 10 bases between them. Germline loops: CDR1 SGHRS, CDR2 YFSETQ. The whole variable domain, remainder taken from reference TRBV5-1 and TRBJ2-7, is KAGVTQTPRYLIKTRGQQVTLSCSPISGHRSVSWYQQTPGQGLQFLFEYFSETQRNKGNFPGRFSGRQFSNSRSEMNVSTLELGDSALYLCASSSGPRSYEQYFGPGTRLTVT.

The chain links TRBV19 to TRBJ1-1; D not certain. Deletions cut 6 bases from V and 0 bases from J, with 8 bases between. The CDR3 length is 13 residues. Germline CDR1 reads LNHDA; CDR2 reads SQIVND (reference sequence). The CDR3 is CASRNSMNTEAFF. In nucleotides, the CDR3 is TGTGCCAGTAGAAACTCTATGAACACTGAAGCTTTCTTT.

The CDR3 coding sequence is TGTGCCAGCCGCGGCAGCCATGGGCCCCAGCATTTT. The encoded protein is CASRGSHGPQHF. The V gene is TRBV7-9, the J gene TRBJ1-5; D ambiguous. Looked up from germline, CDR1 is SEHNR and CDR2 is FQNEAQ (reference sequence). The CDR3 loop spans 12 amino acids. The V end lost 8 bases, the J end lost 9 bases, and 14 bases lay between the germline ends.